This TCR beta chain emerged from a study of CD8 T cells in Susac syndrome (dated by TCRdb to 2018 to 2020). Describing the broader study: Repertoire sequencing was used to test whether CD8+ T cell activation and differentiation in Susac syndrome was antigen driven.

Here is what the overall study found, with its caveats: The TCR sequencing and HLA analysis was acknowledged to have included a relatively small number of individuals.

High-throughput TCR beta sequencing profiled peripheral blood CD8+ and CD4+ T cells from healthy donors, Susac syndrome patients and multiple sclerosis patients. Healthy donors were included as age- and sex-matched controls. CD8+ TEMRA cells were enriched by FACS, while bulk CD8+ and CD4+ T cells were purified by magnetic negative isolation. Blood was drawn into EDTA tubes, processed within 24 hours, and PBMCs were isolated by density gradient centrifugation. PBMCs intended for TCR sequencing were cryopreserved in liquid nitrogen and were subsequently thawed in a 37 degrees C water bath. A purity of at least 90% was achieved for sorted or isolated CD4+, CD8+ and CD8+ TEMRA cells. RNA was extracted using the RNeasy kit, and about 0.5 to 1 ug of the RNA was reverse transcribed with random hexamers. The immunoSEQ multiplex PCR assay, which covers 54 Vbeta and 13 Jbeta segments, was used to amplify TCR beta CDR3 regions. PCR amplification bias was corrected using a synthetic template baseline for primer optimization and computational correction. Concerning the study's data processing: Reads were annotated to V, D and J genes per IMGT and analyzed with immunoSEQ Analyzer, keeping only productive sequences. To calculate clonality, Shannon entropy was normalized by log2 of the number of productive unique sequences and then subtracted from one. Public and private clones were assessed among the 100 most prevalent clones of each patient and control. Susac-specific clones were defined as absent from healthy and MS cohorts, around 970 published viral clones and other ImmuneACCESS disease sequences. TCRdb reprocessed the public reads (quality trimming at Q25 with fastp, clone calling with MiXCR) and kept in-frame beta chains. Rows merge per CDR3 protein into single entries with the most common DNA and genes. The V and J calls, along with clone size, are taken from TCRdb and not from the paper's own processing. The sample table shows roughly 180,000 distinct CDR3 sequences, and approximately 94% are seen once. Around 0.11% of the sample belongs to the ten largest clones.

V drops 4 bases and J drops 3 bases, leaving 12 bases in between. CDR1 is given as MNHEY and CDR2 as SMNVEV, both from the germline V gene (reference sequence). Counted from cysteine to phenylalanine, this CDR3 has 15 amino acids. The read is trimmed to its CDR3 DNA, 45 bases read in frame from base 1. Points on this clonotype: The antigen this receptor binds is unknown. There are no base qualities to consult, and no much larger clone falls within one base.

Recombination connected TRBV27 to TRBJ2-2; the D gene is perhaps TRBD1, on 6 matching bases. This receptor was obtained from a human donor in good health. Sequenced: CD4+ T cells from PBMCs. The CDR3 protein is CASSSTGQYTGELFF. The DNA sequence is TGTGCCAGCAGTTCAACCGGACAGTACACCGGGGAGCTGTTTTTT.